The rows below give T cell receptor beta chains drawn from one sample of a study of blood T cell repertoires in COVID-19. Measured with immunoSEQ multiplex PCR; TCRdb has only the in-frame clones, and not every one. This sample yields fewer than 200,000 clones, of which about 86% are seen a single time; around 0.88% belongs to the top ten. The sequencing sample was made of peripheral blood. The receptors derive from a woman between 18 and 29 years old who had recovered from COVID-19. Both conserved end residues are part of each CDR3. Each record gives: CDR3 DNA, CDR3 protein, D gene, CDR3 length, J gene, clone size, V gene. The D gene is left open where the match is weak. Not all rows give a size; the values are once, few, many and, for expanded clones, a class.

TGTGCCAGCAGGAAGGGACTCCAGTCTAACTATGGCTACACCTTC CASRKGLQSNYGYTF NA 15 TRBJ1-2 NA TRBV2
TGTGCCAGCAGCCCCGCTAGAGGGAGGGAGAATGAGCAGTTCTTC CASSPARGRENEQFF TRBD2 15 TRBJ2-1 NA TRBV7-6
TGTGCCAGCAGCTTACAGGGGAATGGCTACACCTTC CASSLQGNGYTF TRBD1 12 TRBJ1-2 once TRBV3-1/TRBV3-2
TGTGCCAGCAGCCCAGCTGAAGCGGGGGTCTGGGTTACGCAGTATTTT CASSPAEAGVWVTQYF TRBD2 16 TRBJ2-3 NA TRBV7-2
TGTGCCAGCAACGACAGGGAGGAAAACTATGGCTACACCTTC CASNDREENYGYTF TRBD1 14 TRBJ1-2 NA TRBV7-2
TGTGCCAGCAGTTTAGCGGGGAGACAAGAGACCCAGTACTTC CASSLAGRQETQYF NA 14 TRBJ2-5 NA TRBV27
TGTGCCACCAGCCGGGACAGAGAGATAATGCCCCAGCATTTT CATSRDREIMPQHF TRBD1 14 TRBJ1-5 few TRBV15
TGTGCCATCGCGGGGACCAGCAATCAGCCCCAGCATTTT CAIAGTSNQPQHF NA 13 TRBJ1-5 NA TRBV10-3
TGTGCCATCAGTGAACGGGGGGGCGACACCGGGGAGCTGTTTTTT CAISERGGDTGELFF TRBD2 15 TRBJ2-2 NA TRBV10-3
TGTGCCAGCAGCGGTTACAACGCAGGGACAGATACGCAGTATTTT CASSGYNAGTDTQYF NA 15 TRBJ2-3 NA TRBV5-8
TGTGCCAGCAGTTTATCGGGGCAGGGGGGAGGCTACACCTTC CASSLSGQGGGYTF TRBD1 14 TRBJ1-2 once TRBV27
TGCGCCAGTCCTCCGGCAGGGGAAGGCACCGGGGAGCTGTTTTTT CASPPAGEGTGELFF NA 15 TRBJ2-2 NA TRBV23-1
TGTGCCAGCAGTAGGGGGGGGGTAAGGGGCACTGAAGCTTTCTTT CASSRGGVRGTEAFF NA 15 TRBJ1-1 NA TRBV27
TGTGCCAGCAGCTTAGGACAGGGTTCCGGTACAGATACGCAGTATTTT CASSLGQGSGTDTQYF TRBD1 16 TRBJ2-3 NA TRBV11-2
TGTGCCAGCAGTTACTCGATTCCCGGATACGGGCAGCCCCAGCATTTT CASSYSIPGYGQPQHF NA 16 TRBJ1-5 NA TRBV6-5
TGTGCCAGCAGCTTGACAGGGGGTGAAGCTTTCTTT CASSLTGGEAFF TRBD1 12 TRBJ1-1 NA TRBV5-6
TGCGCCAGCAGCCCAGGGAACACTGAAGCTTTCTTT CASSPGNTEAFF NA 12 TRBJ1-1 NA TRBV4-3
TGTGCCAGTAGTCTGGGACTAAACACTGAAGCTTTCTTT CASSLGLNTEAFF NA 13 TRBJ1-1 few TRBV19
TGTGCCAGAATATTTAGGACAGGCAATCAGCCCCAGCATTTT CARIFRTGNQPQHF NA 14 TRBJ1-5 NA TRBV28
TGTGCCAGCAGCGTAGGGAGTAGCGGGAGATGGAATGAGCAGTTCTTC CASSVGSSGRWNEQFF TRBD2 16 TRBJ2-1 NA TRBV9
TGTGCCAGCAGCCTTGCGGGGGGAGCTGGCTACACCTTC CASSLAGGAGYTF NA 13 TRBJ1-2 few TRBV9
TGTGCCAGCAGTTCACCAAGCGTAGTAGCCGGGGAGCTGTTTTTT CASSSPSVVAGELFF NA 15 TRBJ2-2 NA TRBV6-2/TRBV6-3
TGTGCCAGCAGCTTAGACACCCCTTCACCCCTCCACTTT CASSLDTPSPLHF NA 13 TRBJ1-6 once TRBV7-2
TGTGCCAGTAGTATAAACACAGGAACTGCTGGGGCCAACGTCCTGACTTTC CASSINTGTAGANVLTF NA 17 TRBJ2-6 NA TRBV19
TGTGCCAGTATCGATATAGCGGGAGCATTTCTCCAAGAGACCCAGTACTTC CASIDIAGAFLQETQYF TRBD2 17 TRBJ2-5 NA TRBV19
TGTGCCAGCAGTTTATGGCAGGGGGCGAACTATGGCTACACCTTC CASSLWQGANYGYTF TRBD1 15 TRBJ1-2 NA TRBV28
TGTGCCACCGGGGCGGGAGGGACGGCCGGGGAGCTGTTTTTT CATGAGGTAGELFF TRBD2 14 TRBJ2-2 NA TRBV24-1
TGTGCCAGCAGCCCAGGGGTGAGCGGGACGAACTATGGCTACACCTTC CASSPGVSGTNYGYTF NA 16 TRBJ1-2 few TRBV7-6
TGTGCCAGCAGTTACTCCGGACAGGTTCCTAACTATGGCTACACCTTC CASSYSGQVPNYGYTF TRBD1 16 TRBJ1-2 NA TRBV6-5
TGTGCCAGCAGCTACGGGACAGCGAACTATGGCTACACCTTC CASSYGTANYGYTF TRBD1 14 TRBJ1-2 NA TRBV5-6
TGTGCCAGCTCACCACCGGACAGGGCGCCCGGGGAGCTGTTTTTT CASSPPDRAPGELFF TRBD1 15 TRBJ2-2 NA TRBV18
TGTGCCAGCAGCCGCCGGACAGGGCAGCGCACTGAAGCTTTCTTT CASSRRTGQRTEAFF TRBD1 15 TRBJ1-1 NA TRBV3-1/TRBV3-2
TGTGCCAGCAGTTTGGGACTAGCCGGGAATGAGCAGTTCTTC CASSLGLAGNEQFF TRBD2 14 TRBJ2-1 NA TRBV6-5
TGTGCCAGCAGTTACACAGCGGCCGGTACTGAAGCTTTCTTT CASSYTAAGTEAFF NA 14 TRBJ1-1 NA TRBV6-4
TGTGCCAGCAGCCCCCCTCTCGACAGGGTTGGCTCACCCCTCCACTTT CASSPPLDRVGSPLHF TRBD1 16 TRBJ1-6 NA TRBV7-9
TGTGCCAGCGCCCCATCTACCTTCGAGCAGTACTTC CASAPSTFEQYF NA 12 TRBJ2-7 NA TRBV12-3/TRBV12-4
TGTGCCAGCAGTGACCAGACTAGCGGTGGGGATGAGCAGTTCTTC CASSDQTSGGDEQFF TRBD2 15 TRBJ2-1 NA TRBV25-1
TGCGCCAGCAGCCAGCAGACCGGGACTAGCGGGGGGTCCTACGAGCAGTACTTC CASSQQTGTSGGSYEQYF TRBD2 18 TRBJ2-7 NA TRBV4-3
TGTGCCAGCAGACCTAGCGGGTACCCCTACAATGAGCAGTTCTTC CASRPSGYPYNEQFF TRBD2 15 TRBJ2-1 NA TRBV6-2/TRBV6-3
TGTGCCAGCAGCCAAGACGCAGGTAGTCAGCCCCAGCATTTT CASSQDAGSQPQHF NA 14 TRBJ1-5 NA TRBV3-1/TRBV3-2
TGTGCCAGCAGGCAACTCACAGGGAACTATGGCTACACCTTC CASRQLTGNYGYTF NA 14 TRBJ1-2 once TRBV27
TGTGCCACCAGCCCCCCGGCGGGGGTGGACACCGGGGAGCTGTTTTTT CATSPPAGVDTGELFF TRBD2 16 TRBJ2-2 NA TRBV15
TGTGCCAGCGGCACAGTCGATTCACCCCTCCACTTT CASGTVDSPLHF NA 12 TRBJ1-6 NA TRBV28
TGTGCCAGCAGCCACATCCCCGGGACAGCCCCCTATGGCTACACCTTC CASSHIPGTAPYGYTF TRBD1 16 TRBJ1-2 once TRBV3-1/TRBV3-2
TGCGCCAGCAGAGCGGGACGCCCTAGCGATGAGCAGTTCTTC CASRAGRPSDEQFF TRBD2 14 TRBJ2-1 NA TRBV5-1
TGTGCCAGCAGTGAACTTTCTAGCGGGAGGGTTTGGCAGTTCTTC CASSELSSGRVWQFF TRBD2 15 TRBJ2-1 NA TRBV6-1
TGTGCCAGCAGTTTGGAGACTAGCGGGGACGATGAGCAGTTCTTC CASSLETSGDDEQFF TRBD2 15 TRBJ2-1 NA TRBV27
TGCGCCAGCAGCGAGGACAGGTACAATGAGCAGTTCTTC CASSEDRYNEQFF TRBD1 13 TRBJ2-1 NA TRBV5-1
TGTGCCAGCAGCTTGCTACAGGGGGGTGAAAAACTGTTTTTT CASSLLQGGEKLFF TRBD1 14 TRBJ1-4 NA TRBV5-8
TGTGCCAGCAGCTTAACTAGCGGGGCCCCCCTACACAATGAGCAGTTCTTC CASSLTSGAPLHNEQFF TRBD2 17 TRBJ2-1 NA TRBV7-2
TGTGCCAGCACCGGACAGCAGAACACTGAAGCTTTCTTT CASTGQQNTEAFF NA 13 TRBJ1-1 NA TRBV2
TGTGCCTGGAGACCGGACAGGGGTTTCGCTGAAGCTTTCTTT CAWRPDRGFAEAFF TRBD1 14 TRBJ1-1 NA TRBV30
TGTGCCAGCAGTGAAGAGTGGCTAGCGGGGGACAATGAGCAGTTCTTC CASSEEWLAGDNEQFF TRBD2 16 TRBJ2-1 NA TRBV2
TGTGCCACCCAAAAGACAGGGCTGGAGGAGACCCAGTACTTC CATQKTGLEETQYF TRBD1 14 TRBJ2-5 NA TRBV24-1
TGCGCCAGCAGCTTGGGGCAGGGGGAAGGTGGCTACACCTTC CASSLGQGEGGYTF TRBD1 14 TRBJ1-2 few TRBV5-1
TGTGCCACCAGTGACGTGAACACTGAAGCTTTCTTT CATSDVNTEAFF NA 12 TRBJ1-1 NA TRBV24-1
TGTGCCAGCAGCTTAATACCTACAGGGATCCGAATGTCACCCCTCCACTTT CASSLIPTGIRMSPLHF NA 17 TRBJ1-6 NA TRBV7-2
TGTGCCAGCAGTTTAGACAGGGGTAGTGGCGCTTTCTTT CASSLDRGSGAFF TRBD1 13 TRBJ1-1 NA TRBV6-5